The T cell receptor beta chain under discussion was sequenced for a study of cytomegalovirus exposure and HLA in healthy donors. As to this clone: Its antigen is not identified.

In the PCR, 60 Vbeta and 13 Jbeta primers were used. TCRdb keeps only in-frame clones here, not all; method: immunoSEQ multiplex PCR. The repertoire holds approximately 100,000 clones, with roughly 9.4% as singletons. General study points: The study flagged some 180 TCR beta chains as cytomegalovirus-associated. Some V segments could not be told apart, so they were left out, TRBV6-2 and TRBV6-3 among them. Later work found that TCR association rates differed between HLA loci; DRB1 had the most and HLA-C the fewest.

The V segment lost 4 bases and the J segment 8 bases; nucleotides outside the gene matches: 8. The CDR3 runs to 16 residues. Germline lookup yields CDR1 SGHRS and CDR2 YFSETQ. V gene TRBV5-1 combines with J gene TRBJ2-2; 13 nucleotides align to TRBD2. The source is a man in his fifties or sixties in good health and CMV-seropositive. Sequenced: PBMCs. CDR3 in DNA: TGCGCCAGCAGCCCACGGACTAGCGGGAGTGGTGGGGAGCTGTTTTTT. Amino acid sequence: CASSPRTSGSGGELFF.